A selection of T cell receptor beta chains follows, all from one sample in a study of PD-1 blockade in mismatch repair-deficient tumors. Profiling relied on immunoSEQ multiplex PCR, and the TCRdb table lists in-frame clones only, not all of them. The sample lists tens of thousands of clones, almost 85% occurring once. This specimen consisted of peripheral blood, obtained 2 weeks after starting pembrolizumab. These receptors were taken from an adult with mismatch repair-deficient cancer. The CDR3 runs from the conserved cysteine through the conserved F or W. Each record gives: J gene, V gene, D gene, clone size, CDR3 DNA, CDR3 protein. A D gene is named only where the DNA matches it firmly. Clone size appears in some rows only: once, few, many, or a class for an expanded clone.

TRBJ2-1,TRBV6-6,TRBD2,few,TGTGCCAGCCGGACTAGCGGCAACAATGAGCAGTTCTTC,CASRTSGNNEQFF
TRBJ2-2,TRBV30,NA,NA,TGTGCCTGGACGAGGAGTCGCTTGGCCGGGGAGCTGTTTTTT,CAWTRSRLAGELFF
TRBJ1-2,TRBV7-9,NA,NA,TGTGCCAGCAGCTTATGGGGGGCTCACGGCTACACCTTC,CASSLWGAHGYTF
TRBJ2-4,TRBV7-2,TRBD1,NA,TGTGCCAGCAGCTCCGGGACAGGGGGCGCAGCCAAAAACATTCAGTACTTC,CASSSGTGGAAKNIQYF
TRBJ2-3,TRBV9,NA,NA,TGTGCCAGCAGCGTAGCGGCGGCGGGAATCACAGATACGCAGTATTTT,CASSVAAAGITDTQYF
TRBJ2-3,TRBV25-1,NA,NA,TGTGCCAGCAGTGAAGGGAGACGAAGTGAAGTGGCACATACGCAGTATTTT,CASSEGRRSEVAHTQYF
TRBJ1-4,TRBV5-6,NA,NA,TGTGCCAGCAGCTTGTTTGAGAATAATGAAAAACTGTTTTTT,CASSLFENNEKLFF
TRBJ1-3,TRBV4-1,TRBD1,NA,TGCGCCAGCAGCCTTGAACAGGGGAACTCTGGAAACACCATATATTTT,CASSLEQGNSGNTIYF
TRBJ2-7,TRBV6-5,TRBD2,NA,TGTGCCAGCAGTTACACTAGCGGGAGCTCCTACGAGCAGTACTTC,CASSYTSGSSYEQYF
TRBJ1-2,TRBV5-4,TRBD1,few,TGTGCCAGCAGCATTACCGGGACAGGGGGCCGTGGCTACACCTTC,CASSITGTGGRGYTF
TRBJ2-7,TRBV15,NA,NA,TGTGCCACCAGCAGACAGAGCTCCTACGAGCAGTACTTC,CATSRQSSYEQYF
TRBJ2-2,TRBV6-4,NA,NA,TGTGCCAGCAGTGACGCCCCCGACACCGGGGAGCTGTTTTTT,CASSDAPDTGELFF
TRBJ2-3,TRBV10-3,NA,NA,TGTGCCATCAGTGAGCGAGATACGCAGTATTTT,CAISERDTQYF
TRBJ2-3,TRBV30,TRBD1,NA,TGTGCCTGGAGTGCCGGGACAGGGGGCACAGATACGCAGTATTTT,CAWSAGTGGTDTQYF
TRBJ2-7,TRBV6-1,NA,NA,TGTGCCAGCAGCGGGACCTACGAGCAGTACTTC,CASSGTYEQYF
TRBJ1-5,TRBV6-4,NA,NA,TGTGCCAGCAGTGAGGGTAGCAATCAGCCCCAGCATTTT,CASSEGSNQPQHF
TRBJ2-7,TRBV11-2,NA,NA,TGTGCCAGCAGCTTAGTTTGGTCAGGGGACGACGAGCAGTACTTC,CASSLVWSGDDEQYF
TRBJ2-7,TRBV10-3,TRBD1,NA,TGTGCCATCAGTGATATGGGATTGACAGGGGGAGTTTATGAGCAGTACTTC,CAISDMGLTGGVYEQYF
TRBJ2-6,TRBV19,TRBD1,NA,TGTGCCAGTAGTCGGGACAGCAGTTCTGGGGCCAACGTCCTGACTTTC,CASSRDSSSGANVLTF
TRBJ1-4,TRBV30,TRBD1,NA,TGTGCCGGAAACAGGGGCCCCAATGAAAAACTGTTTTTT,CAGNRGPNEKLFF
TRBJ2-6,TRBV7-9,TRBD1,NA,TGTGCCAGCAGCGACCCCGGGACAGCAGCAACGGCTGGGGCCAACGTCCTGACTTTC,CASSDPGTAATAGANVLTF
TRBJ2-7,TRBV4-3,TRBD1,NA,TGCGCCAGCAGCCATTCTCTCCGAGGACAGGGTGGACTCTACGAGCAGTACTTC,CASSHSLRGQGGLYEQYF
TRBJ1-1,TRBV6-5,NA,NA,TGTGCCAGCAGTTACTCGTCCGGTTCGGCTGGGACTGAAGCTTTCTTT,CASSYSSGSAGTEAFF
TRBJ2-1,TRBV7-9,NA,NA,TGTGCCAGCAGCTTAGAGGTCAGGCAGAATAAAAATGAGCAGTTCTTC,CASSLEVRQNKNEQFF
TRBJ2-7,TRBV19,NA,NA,TGTGCCAGTAGTATCGGTTGGGGGACCAGATCCTACGAGCAGTACTTC,CASSIGWGTRSYEQYF
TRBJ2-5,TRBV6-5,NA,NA,TGTGCCAGCAGTTACGCGGGGGAGACCCAGTACTTC,CASSYAGETQYF
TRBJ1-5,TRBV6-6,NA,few,TGTGCCAGCAGTTACTCCACAGGGAGGACGTCTCAGCCCCAGCATTTT,CASSYSTGRTSQPQHF
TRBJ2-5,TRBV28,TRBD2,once,TGTGCCAGCAGTTTTTTCGGGACTAGCGGGAGCGGGGGGGAGACCCAGTACTTC,CASSFFGTSGSGGETQYF
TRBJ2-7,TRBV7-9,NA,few,TGTGCCAGCAGCTTAGCTGGGAGCCCCTACGAGCAGTACTTC,CASSLAGSPYEQYF
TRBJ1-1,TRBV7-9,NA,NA,TGTGCCAGCAGCTTAGTATTTTCCGACGGGGTATGGGAGAACACTGAAGCTTTCTTT,CASSLVFSDGVWENTEAFF
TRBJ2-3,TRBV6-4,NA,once,TGTGCCAGCAGTGCCGGGACTAGCACAGATACGCAGTATTTT,CASSAGTSTDTQYF
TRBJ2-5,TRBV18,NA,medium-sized,TGTGCCAGCTCACTAAACCCGGATCCAGGCCAAGAGACCCAGTACTTC,CASSLNPDPGQETQYF
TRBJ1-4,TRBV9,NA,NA,TGTGCCAGCAGCGTAGGGGCAGATGAAAAACTGTTTTTT,CASSVGADEKLFF
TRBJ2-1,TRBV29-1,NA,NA,TGCAGCGTTGAAGAAGGTAGTCTAGCTTCCGGTGAGCAGTTCTTC,CSVEEGSLASGEQFF
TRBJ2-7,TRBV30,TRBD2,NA,TGTGCCTGCCGGCGGGGGTCCTACGAGCAGTACTTC,CACRRGSYEQYF
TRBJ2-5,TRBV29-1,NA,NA,TGCAGCGGTGGGGAGAGGGAATGGGAGACCCAGTACTTC,CSGGEREWETQYF
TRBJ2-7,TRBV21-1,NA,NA,TGTGCCAGCAGCAAAGCTGGGGAAGGATCCTACGAGCAGTACTTC,CASSKAGEGSYEQYF
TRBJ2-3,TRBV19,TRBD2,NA,TGTGCCAGTAGGCTTTCTAGCGGGGGCACAGATACGCAGTATTTT,CASRLSSGGTDTQYF
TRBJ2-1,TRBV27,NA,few,TGTGCCAGCCGAAGGCTACAGAATGAGCAGTTCTTC,CASRRLQNEQFF
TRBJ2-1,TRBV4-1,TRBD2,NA,TGCGCCAGCAGCCCAGGGACTAGCGGAAGCAATGAGCAGTTCTTC,CASSPGTSGSNEQFF
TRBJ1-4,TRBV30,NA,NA,TGTGCCTTGGGACACCGTAATGAAAAACTGTTTTTT,CALGHRNEKLFF
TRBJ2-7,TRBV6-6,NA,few,TGTGCCAGCAGTCTAACATCCTACGAGCAGTACTTC,CASSLTSYEQYF
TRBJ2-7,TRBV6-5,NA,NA,TGTGCCAGCAGTCCCTCCAACATCTACGAGCAGTACTTC,CASSPSNIYEQYF
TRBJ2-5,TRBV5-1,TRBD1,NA,TGCGCCAGCACCCAAAGACAGGGCAAAGAGACCCAGTACTTC,CASTQRQGKETQYF
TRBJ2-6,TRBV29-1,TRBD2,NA,TGCAGCGCAAGACTAGCCAGCTCTGGGGCCAACGTCCTGACTTTC,CSARLASSGANVLTF
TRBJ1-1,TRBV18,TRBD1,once,TGTGCCAGCTCACCACCTATCCAGGGGGACCCGCGAGCTTTCTTT,CASSPPIQGDPRAFF
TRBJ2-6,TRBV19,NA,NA,TGTGCCAGTAGTATAGAGCCGGAGGGAAGAGCCAACGTCCTGACTTTC,CASSIEPEGRANVLTF
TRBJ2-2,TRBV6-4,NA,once,TGTGCCAGCAGAGTACCCAACACCGGGGAGCTGTTTTTT,CASRVPNTGELFF
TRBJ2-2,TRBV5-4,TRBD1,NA,TGTGCCAGCAGCCCCGGGGTGACAGGGAGGGAGCTGTTTTTT,CASSPGVTGRELFF
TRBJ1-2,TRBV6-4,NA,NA,TGTGCCAGCAGTGACTCGACAAACTATGGCTACACCTTC,CASSDSTNYGYTF
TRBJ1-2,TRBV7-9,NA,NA,TGTGCCAGCGGTTTCGTCTTAAACTATGGCTACACCTTC,CASGFVLNYGYTF
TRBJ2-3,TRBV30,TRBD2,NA,TGTGCCGTGGAGTCGACGGGGGGGGAAGGAGATACGCAGTATTTT,CAVESTGGEGDTQYF
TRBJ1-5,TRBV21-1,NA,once,TGTGCCAGCAGCAAAAAGGGGACAGCTTCGTACCGTACCGGTCAGCCCCAGCATTTT,CASSKKGTASYRTGQPQHF